Each of the 2 T cell receptor beta chains below was sequenced from the same sample in a study of CD8+ T cells in alopecia areata. The treatment here: oral pan-JAK inhibitor, 5-10 mg twice daily. Extracted RNA was reverse transcribed, and the resulting cDNA served as sequencing template. Method: immunoSEQ multiplex PCR; TCRdb's copy keeps in-frame clones and lacks some. Of a few hundred thousand clones detected, about two fifths appear once; the ten largest clones hold 0.48%. Specimen: CD4+ T cells sorted from blood, collected at approximately week 30, from a patient treated with tofacitinib. These receptor sequences come from a human donor with alopecia areata.

About this clone itself: The junction and the germline gene differ at one end; a read error may be behind it. Within the sample, other DNA sequences also encode this same CDR3. The V call is TRBV7-7, the J call TRBJ2-5; 8 bases line up with TRBD2. The CDR3 length is 14 residues. The V gene's germline CDR1 is SSHAT and CDR2 FNYEAQ (reference sequence). As DNA, the CDR3 is TGTGCTAGCAGCTCAAGCGGGAGCGGCGAGACCCAGTACTTC. Protein sequence: CASSSSGSGETQYF.

This clone was recorded a few times. The CDR3 DNA reads TGTGCCAGTAGTGGGACAGGCGTCTACAATGAGCAGTTCTTC. Its translation: CASSGTGVYNEQFF. The gene calls are TRBV19 and TRBJ2-1; 8 bases match TRBD1. Germline loops: CDR1 LNHDA, CDR2 SQIVND (reference sequence). The CDR3 spans 14 residues. With 5 bases clipped from V and 3 bases from J, the junction kept 3 bases outside the gene matches.